This is a list of T cell receptor beta chains from one sample in a study of OX40 agonist ivuxolimab in advanced cancers. Some clones are missing from TCRdb's copy, which holds only in-frame ones; the method was immunoSEQ multiplex PCR. The table lists 87,000 or so clones, approximately 87% of them singletons. The sequencing used CD4+ or CD8+ T cells sorted from blood, collected in a trial of the OX40 agonist ivuxolimab. The origin of the receptors is an adult with an advanced solid tumor such as melanoma, head and neck, liver or kidney cancer. Both conserved end residues are trimmed from each CDR3. A row's size may be missing; if present it is once, few, many or a size class.

clone_size,v_call,j_call,cdr3_aa
few,TRBV11-2,TRBJ2-1,ASSLSPGVYNEQF
-,TRBV7-9,TRBJ2-3,ASSGRTSGTDTQY
few,TRBV7-9,TRBJ1-5,ASSQGGPQH
-,TRBV7-2,TRBJ1-1,ASLNRGGRTEAF
once,TRBV4-1,TRBJ1-3,ASSQALTGGAWNTIY
-,TRBV6-1,TRBJ2-1,ASSEMQEYNEQF
few,TRBV6-5,TRBJ2-4,AIGNPKNIQY
-,TRBV7-9,TRBJ2-1,ASSRQLGFVEQF
-,TRBV18,TRBJ2-3,ASSPLASGTFTDTQY
-,TRBV11-3,TRBJ1-4,ASSRGSGTGAEKLF
-,TRBV5-4,TRBJ1-4,ASSLGRGGEKLF
-,TRBV7-2,TRBJ2-7,ASSLRAGSHEQY
-,TRBV25-1,TRBJ2-1,ATSDRYNEQF
once,TRBV2,TRBJ2-2,ASSTRQDTGELF
-,TRBV11-2,TRBJ1-3,ASRRSQAPGNTIY
-,TRBV6-1,TRBJ1-2,ASSEGFPDRIYGYT
-,TRBV25-1,TRBJ2-1,ASSVLLGGSDNEQF
-,TRBV19,TRBJ2-7,ASSIGGRGADYEQY
-,TRBV18,TRBJ1-1,ASSPLGSEGKNTEAF
-,TRBV29-1,TRBJ1-4,SGHGQGAISEKLF
-,TRBV7-6,TRBJ2-5,ASSLAQRQTQY
few,TRBV27,TRBJ1-6,ASSLGTGGTYNSPLH
-,TRBV19,TRBJ2-1,ASSLLLEGEQF
-,TRBV7-3,TRBJ2-3,ASSLRPTPDTQY
-,TRBV11-2,TRBJ2-5,ASTPRVAGAQY
-,TRBV5-6,TRBJ2-3,ASSSSWTPNTDTQY
few,TRBV7-2,TRBJ2-7,ASSLVLATGMNEQY
-,TRBV5-1,TRBJ2-7,ASSLLGQKYEQY
-,TRBV11-2,TRBJ1-1,ASSSGDRVRATEAF
-,TRBV7-9,TRBJ2-1,ASSPGTSGRAGGEQF
-,TRBV4-3,TRBJ1-5,ASSQDASAGSNQPQH
-,TRBV19,TRBJ2-7,ASSTPARGSSYEQY
-,TRBV6-4,TRBJ2-7,ASRPGLPHSYEQY